A single sample gave rise to the 11 T cell receptor beta chains below, sequenced in a study of blood T cell repertoires in COVID-19. Clones were sequenced by immunoSEQ multiplex PCR, and TCRdb holds only the in-frame ones, with some missing. In the table there are under 200,000 clones, around three quarters of which are singletons. The source material was peripheral blood. The receptors were gathered from a man between 60 and 75 years old with acute or convalescent COVID-19.

This clone was counted a few times. The chain recombines TRBV10-3 with TRBJ2-5; TRBD1 is a possible D gene (6 bases). The V gene's germline CDR1 is ENHRY and CDR2 SYGVKD. This CDR3 is built from 14 residues. V was clipped by 1 base and J by 5 bases, with 11 bases between them. This CDR3 is CAISELGARETQYF. CDR3 nucleotide sequence: TGTGCCATCAGTGAGTTGGGGGCGCGTGAGACCCAGTACTTC.

Of note for this clone: A read error may produce the germline difference seen at one junction end. The rearrangement joins TRBV18 to TRBJ2-7; 7 positions agree with TRBD1. The germline V gene encodes CDR1 KGHSH and CDR2 LQKENI. The CDR3 covers 15 residues. The CDR3 spells CASSPLPDRAYGQYF. CDR3 bases: TGTGCCAGCTCACCACTGCCCGACAGGGCTTACGGGCAGTACTTC.

V gene TRBV7-2 combines with J gene TRBJ2-7; 8 bases agree with TRBD2. Germline loops: CDR1 SGHTA, CDR2 FQGNSA. The length of the CDR3 is 14 residues. The trim removed 1 base at V and 5 bases at J, leaving 4 bases unmatched. The chain's CDR3 is CASSLVREGNEQYF. Written as DNA, the CDR3 is TGTGCCAGCAGCTTAGTTCGGGAGGGCAACGAGCAGTACTTC.

This rearrangement joins TRBV19 to TRBJ1-1, with 7 nucleotides matching TRBD1. Losses at the gene ends were 3 bases for V and 0 bases for J; bases not matched to a gene: 10. The CDR3 has 17 residues. Germline V gene data show CDR1 as LNHDA and CDR2 as SQIVND (reference sequence). The CDR3 DNA sequence: TGTGCCAGTAGTATCAGTTTCCCCCAGGGGGTGAACACTGAAGCTTTCTTT. Its protein is CASSISFPQGVNTEAFF.

The genes are TRBV2 and TRBJ1-1, with a possible D match to TRBD1 (6 bases). The CDR3 spans 13 residues. V was pared by 4 bases and J by 2 bases, with 8 bases between. The germline V gene has CDR1 SNHLY and CDR2 FYNNEI. Here the CDR3 reads CASSGQENTEAFF. CDR3 DNA sequence: TGTGCCAGCAGTGGACAGGAAAACACTGAAGCTTTCTTT. Variable domain in full (rest from reference TRBV2 and TRBJ1-1): EPEVTQTPSHQVTQMGQEVILRCVPISNHLYFYWYRQILGQKVEFLVSFYNNEISEKSEIFDDQFSVERPDGSNFTLKIRSTKLEDSAMYFCASSGQENTEAFFGQGTRLTVV.

Concerning this clone: Sequence at one end of the junction differs from germline and may be a read error. V is TRBV7-3 and J is TRBJ1-1; a weak D match, TRBD1 (6 bases). The CDR3 is made up of 13 amino acids. Germline loops: CDR1 SGHTA, CDR2 FQGTGA. The CDR3 sequence is CASSSQGNAEAFF. CDR3 sequence (DNA): TGTGCCAGCAGCTCGCAGGGGAACGCTGAAGCTTTCTTT. The full variable domain, in which reference TRBV7-3 and TRBJ1-1 provide the parts outside the CDR3, is GAGVSQTPSNKVTEKGKYVELRCDPISGHTALYWYRQSLGQGPEFLIYFQGTGAADDSGLPNDRFFAVRPEGSVSTLKIQRTERGDSAVYLCASSSQGNAEAFFGQGTRLTVV.

The rearrangement links TRBV5-4 to TRBJ2-1; 9 nucleotides match TRBD2. CDR1 is SGHNT and CDR2 is YYREEE in the germline V gene (reference sequence). After removal of 2 bases from V and 5 bases from J, the junction contained 5 bases not matched to a gene. This CDR3 is built from 15 residues. The CDR3 coding sequence is TGTGCCAGCAGCTTCATAGCGGGGGCCAACAATGAGCAGTTCTTC. Amino acid sequence: CASSFIAGANNEQFF.

The chain recombines TRBV4-2 with TRBJ1-2; 11 bases map to TRBD1. This CDR3 contains 17 residues. Per germline, CDR1 LGHNA and CDR2 YNFKEQ. Germline trimming cut 4 bases from V and 2 bases from J; bases unmatched to any gene: 9. Written as DNA, the CDR3 is TGTGCCAGCAGCCGAGACGCGGGACAGGGGGGGAACTATGGCTACACCTTC. This sequence encodes CASSRDAGQGGNYGYTF.

The rearrangement joins TRBV7-2 to TRBJ1-6; no definite D call. V lost 7 bases to trimming and J lost 0 bases, with 16 bases between them. Germline loops: CDR1 SGHTA, CDR2 FQGNSA. The CDR3 has 17 residues. CDR3 nucleotides: TGTGCCAGCATCCCTACCTTACAGAGCTCCTATAATTCACCCCTCCACTTT. Translating it yields CASIPTLQSSYNSPLHF.

This clone was seen more than once but under ten times. This chain uses TRBV2 with TRBJ1-1; D perhaps matches TRBD1 (6 bases). The CDR3 is 14 residues long. Germline V lookup: CDR1 SNHLY, CDR2 FYNNEI. Trimming cost V 7 bases and J 4 bases, with 16 bases left between them. CDR3 coding DNA: TGTGCCAGCATGAGGTCAGGGGCGAGCACTGAAGCTTTCTTT. This encodes CASMRSGASTEAFF.

The J gene is TRBJ2-5, the V gene TRBV11-2; D is ambiguous. Per the germline V gene, CDR1 is SGHAT and CDR2 is FQNNGV. This CDR3 contains 15 residues. Trimming pared 5 bases from V and 4 bases from J, leaving 17 bases between. CDR3 residues: CASSPGSQWLETQYF. Written as DNA, the CDR3 is TGTGCCAGCAGCCCCGGTAGCCAGTGGTTAGAGACCCAGTACTTC.